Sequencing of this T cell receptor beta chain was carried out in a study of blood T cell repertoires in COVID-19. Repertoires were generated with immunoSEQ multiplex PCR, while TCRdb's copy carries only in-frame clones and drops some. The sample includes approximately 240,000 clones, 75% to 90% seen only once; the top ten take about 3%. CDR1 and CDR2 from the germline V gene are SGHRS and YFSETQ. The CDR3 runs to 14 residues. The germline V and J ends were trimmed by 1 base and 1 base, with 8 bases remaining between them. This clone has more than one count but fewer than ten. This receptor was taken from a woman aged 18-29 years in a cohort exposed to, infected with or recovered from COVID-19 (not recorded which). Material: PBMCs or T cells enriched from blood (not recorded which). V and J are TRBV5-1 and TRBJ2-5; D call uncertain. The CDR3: CASSLLPRQETQYF. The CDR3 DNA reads TGCGCCAGCAGCTTGCTCCCCCGCCAAGAGACCCAGTACTTC.